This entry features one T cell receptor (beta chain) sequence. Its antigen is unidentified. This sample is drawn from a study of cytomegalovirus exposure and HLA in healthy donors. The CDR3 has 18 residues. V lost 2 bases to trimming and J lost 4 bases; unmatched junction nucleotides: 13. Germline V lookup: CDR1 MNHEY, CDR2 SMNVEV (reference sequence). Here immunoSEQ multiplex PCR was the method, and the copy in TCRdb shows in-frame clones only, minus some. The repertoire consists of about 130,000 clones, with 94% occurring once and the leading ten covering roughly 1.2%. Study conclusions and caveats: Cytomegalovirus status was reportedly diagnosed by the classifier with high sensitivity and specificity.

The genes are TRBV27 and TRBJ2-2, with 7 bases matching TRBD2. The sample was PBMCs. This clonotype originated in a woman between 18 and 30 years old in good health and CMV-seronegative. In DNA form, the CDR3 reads TGTGCCAGCAGTTTAAGATACCGGGAGACTAGCCGCACCGGGGAGCTGTTTTTT. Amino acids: CASSLRYRETSRTGELFF.